A selection of T cell receptor beta chains follows, all from one sample in a study of control samples from healthy donors and cancer patients. Sequenced by immunoSEQ multiplex PCR; TCRdb stores in-frame clones only, minus some. The sample has just over 80,000 clones, roughly 93% seen once; the top ten hold approximately 4.8%. Sequencing input: blood. The receptors stem from a woman younger than 35 in good health. CDR3s include the opening cysteine and the closing phenylalanine or tryptophan. D genes are given only for firm matches. The size field is filled for only some rows; it gives once, few, many or a size class.

J	size	D	V	DNA	CDR3
TRBJ2-3	.	TRBD2	TRBV27	TGTGCCAGCAGTTCTGGGACTAGCGGGATCACAGATACGCAGTATTTT	CASSSGTSGITDTQYF
TRBJ2-5	.	.	TRBV5-1	TGCGCCAGCAGCTTGTACCCCTTCCAAGAGACCCAGTACTTC	CASSLYPFQETQYF
TRBJ2-7	.	.	TRBV11-1	TGTGCCAGCAGCTTAGGGGGACCCTTGTACTTC	CASSLGGPLYF
TRBJ1-1	.	.	TRBV28	TGTGCCAGCAGTTTATATTCGGACACGGTAAAAGCTTTCTTT	CASSLYSDTVKAFF
TRBJ2-2	.	.	TRBV12-3/TRBV12-4	TGTGCCAGCAGAAATTTAGGGAACGGGGAGCTGTTTTTT	CASRNLGNGELFF
TRBJ1-2	.	.	TRBV28	TGTGCCAGCAGCCTGCCGGCCAGCTATGGCTACACCTTC	CASSLPASYGYTF
TRBJ2-2	.	TRBD2	TRBV4-3	TGCGCCAGCAGCCAAGGATCAGCGGGAGCTTTTAACACCGGGGAGCTGTTTTTT	CASSQGSAGAFNTGELFF
TRBJ2-3	.	.	TRBV5-4	TGTGCCAGCAGCTTGGGACGGGGACGAGCCACAGATACGCAGTATTTT	CASSLGRGRATDTQYF
TRBJ2-2	once	.	TRBV3-1/TRBV3-2	TGTGCCAGCAGCCAAGGAGACTACCTCACCGGGGAGCTGTTTTTT	CASSQGDYLTGELFF
TRBJ2-7	.	.	TRBV11-1	TGTGCCAGCAGCGTAGGACAGGGAGGGAATTACGGCGAGCAGTACTTC	CASSVGQGGNYGEQYF
TRBJ1-5	once	.	TRBV21-1	TGTGCCAGGTCGGTGATCTACGACAGGGGGCGCATCAGCAATCAGCCCCAGCATTTT	CARSVIYDRGRISNQPQHF
TRBJ1-4	.	TRBD1	TRBV3-1/TRBV3-2	TGTGCCAGTAGCCAAGGGACAGCCGCAACTAATGAAAAACTGTTTTTT	CASSQGTAATNEKLFF
TRBJ1-5	.	.	TRBV15	TGTGCCACCAGCCGTCCCAATCAGCCCCAGCATTTT	CATSRPNQPQHF
TRBJ2-7	.	.	TRBV4-3	TGCGCCAGCAGCCAAGAGGCCAGGCGGTCCTACGAGCAGTACTTC	CASSQEARRSYEQYF
TRBJ1-1	.	TRBD1	TRBV14	TGTGTCAGCAAAGACAGGGGAACAACTGAAGCTTTCTTT	CVSKDRGTTEAFF
TRBJ1-6	.	.	TRBV21-1	TGTGCCAGCAGCAAAACCCCAGGGGACTCTAGTTCACCCCTCCACTTT	CASSKTPGDSSSPLHF
TRBJ1-2	.	TRBD1	TRBV28	TGTGCCAGCAGTTCACCGGGACAGTCAACCGGGTTC	CASSSPGQSTGF
TRBJ2-1	.	TRBD2	TRBV27	TGTGCCAGCAGTTTTGGGGACTATTTGAATGAGCAGTTCTTC	CASSFGDYLNEQFF
TRBJ2-1	.	TRBD2	TRBV9	TGTGCCAGCAGCCCCCGCTCATCTAGCGGTATTTACAATGAGCAGTTCTTC	CASSPRSSSGIYNEQFF
TRBJ1-1	.	.	TRBV28	TGTGCCAGCAGTCTTCCCGGGACTTGGAACACTGAAGCTTTCTTT	CASSLPGTWNTEAFF
TRBJ2-7	.	TRBD2	TRBV28	TGTGCCAGCCAACTAGCGGGAGGGAGCTCCTACGAGCAGTACTTC	CASQLAGGSSYEQYF
TRBJ2-3	.	.	TRBV11-3	TGTGCCAGCAGCTTAGATTTGGGCGATACGCAGTATTTT	CASSLDLGDTQYF
TRBJ2-1	.	.	TRBV7-9	TGTGCCAGCAGCTTAGCGCTCACAGGTTTAGCTCCTTACAATGAGCAGTTCTTC	CASSLALTGLAPYNEQFF
TRBJ1-3	.	.	TRBV6-2/TRBV6-3	TGTGCCAGCAGTTACGTTGGACGCCCGGGAAACACCATATATTTT	CASSYVGRPGNTIYF
TRBJ2-3	.	TRBD2	TRBV3-1/TRBV3-2	TGTGCCAGCAGCCGTAGCGGGGGCACAGATACGCAGTATTTT	CASSRSGGTDTQYF
TRBJ2-1	.	.	TRBV29-1	TGCAGCGTTGAAGGCCCCCGGGGGCGCGGGTTAGGTGAGCAGTTCTTC	CSVEGPRGRGLGEQFF
TRBJ1-4	once	.	TRBV29-1	TGCAGCGTTGAAGATCTGGACATGCCCGGGGAACTGTTTTTT	CSVEDLDMPGELFF
TRBJ2-7	.	.	TRBV6-6	TGTGCCACCACTCCTGGCCCCTACGAGCAGTACTTC	CATTPGPYEQYF